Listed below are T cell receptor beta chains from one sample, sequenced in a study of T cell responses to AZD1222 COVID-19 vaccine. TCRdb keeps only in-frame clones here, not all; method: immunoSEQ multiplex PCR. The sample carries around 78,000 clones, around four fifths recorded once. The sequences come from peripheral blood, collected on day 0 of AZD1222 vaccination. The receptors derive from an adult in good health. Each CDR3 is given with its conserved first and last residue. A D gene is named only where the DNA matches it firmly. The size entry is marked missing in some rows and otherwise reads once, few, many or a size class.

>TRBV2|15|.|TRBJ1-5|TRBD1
TGTGCCAGCAGTGAAGGGACAGGGTCTCAGCAGCCCCAGCATTTT
CASSEGTGSQQPQHF
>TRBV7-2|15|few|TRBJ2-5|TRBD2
TGTGCCAGCAGTACTTGGGGGGGAAGCGGAGAGACCCAGTACTTC
CASSTWGGSGETQYF
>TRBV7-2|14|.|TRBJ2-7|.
TGTGCCAGCAGCTTAGGTTCGGGACCCTACGAGCAGTACTTC
CASSLGSGPYEQYF
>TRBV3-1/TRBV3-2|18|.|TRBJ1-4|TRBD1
TGTGCCAGCAGCCACGGGACAGGGGTGGGTGCAACTAATGAAAAACTGTTTTTT
CASSHGTGVGATNEKLFF
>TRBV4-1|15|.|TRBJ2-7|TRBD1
TGCGCCAGCAGCCAAACAGGGGGATACTCCTACGAGCAGTACTTC
CASSQTGGYSYEQYF
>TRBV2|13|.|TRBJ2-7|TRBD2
TGTGCCAGCAGTGAAAGGGAGGGCTCCGAGCAGTACTTC
CASSEREGSEQYF
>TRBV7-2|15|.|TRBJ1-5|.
TGTGCCAGCAGCCAAGTGGGTCTTAGCAATCAGCCCCAGCATTTT
CASSQVGLSNQPQHF
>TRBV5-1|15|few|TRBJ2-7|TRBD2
TGCGCCAGCAGCTTGGGGACTAGCGGTAACTACGAGCAGTACTTC
CASSLGTSGNYEQYF
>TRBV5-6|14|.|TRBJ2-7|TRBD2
TGTGCCAGCAGCCTAGCGGGAGGAGCCTACGAGCAGTACTTC
CASSLAGGAYEQYF
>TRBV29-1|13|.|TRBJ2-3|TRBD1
TGCAGCGCAGACAGGGGGCGCGAAGATACGCAGTATTTT
CSADRGREDTQYF
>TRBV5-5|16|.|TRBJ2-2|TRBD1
TGTGCCAGCAGCTTGGCCCCAGGGGGCAAGGCCGGGGAGCTGTTTTTT
CASSLAPGGKAGELFF
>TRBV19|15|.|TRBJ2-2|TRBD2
TGTGCCAGTTTTTCTAGCGGCCCGGGCACCGGGGAGCTGTTTTTT
CASFSSGPGTGELFF
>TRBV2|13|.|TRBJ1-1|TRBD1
TGTGCCTTACACAGGGGGCGCGACACTGAAGCTTTCTTT
CALHRGRDTEAFF
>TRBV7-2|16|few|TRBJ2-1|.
TGTGCCAGCAGAGCAATGGTCGGGTCCTCCTACAATGAGCAGTTCTTC
CASRAMVGSSYNEQFF
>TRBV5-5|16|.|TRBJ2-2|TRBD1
TGTGCCAGCAGCTTGGCCCCAGGGGGACAAGCCGGGGAGCTGTTTTTT
CASSLAPGGQAGELFF
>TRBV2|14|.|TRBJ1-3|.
TGTGCCAGCAGGCTCCCCGGGGCTGGAAACACCATATATTTT
CASRLPGAGNTIYF
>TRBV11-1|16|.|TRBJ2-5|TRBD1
TGTGCCAGCAGCTTAGTAGAGACAGGGATAAGAGAGACCCAGTACTTC
CASSLVETGIRETQYF
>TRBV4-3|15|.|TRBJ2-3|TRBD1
TGCGCCAGCAGCCAACCGGGACAGGGAATAGATACGCAGTATTTT
CASSQPGQGIDTQYF
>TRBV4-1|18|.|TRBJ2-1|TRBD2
TGCGCCAGCAGCCATAGGACTAGCGGGAGAACCTCCTACAATGAGCAGTTCTTC
CASSHRTSGRTSYNEQFF
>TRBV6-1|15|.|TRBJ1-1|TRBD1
TGTGCCAGCAGTGACCGGACAGGGCAGGGGGATCAAGCTTTCTTT
CASSDRTGQGDQAFF
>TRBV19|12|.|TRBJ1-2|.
TGTGCCACCAAATCCGGCGACTATGGCTACACCTTC
CATKSGDYGYTF
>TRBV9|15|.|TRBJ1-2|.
TGTGCCAGCAGCGTAGGCGTGACAGAACGAAGGGGCTACACCTTC
CASSVGVTERRGYTF
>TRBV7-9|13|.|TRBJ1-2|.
TGTGCCAGCAGCTTGGGAGGGAGCTATGGCTACACCTTC
CASSLGGSYGYTF
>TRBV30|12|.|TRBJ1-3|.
TGTGCCTGGAGTGCCCTCAGAAACACCATATATTTT
CAWSALRNTIYF
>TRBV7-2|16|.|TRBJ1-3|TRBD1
TGTGCCAGCAGCCGGGGCGGGACAGGGTCAGGAAACACCATATATTTT
CASSRGGTGSGNTIYF
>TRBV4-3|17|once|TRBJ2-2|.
TGCGCCAGCAGCCAACTAGGAGGAGGGAGTGTCACCGGGGAGCTGTTTTTT
CASSQLGGGSVTGELFF
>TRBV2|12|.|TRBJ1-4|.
TGTGCCAGCACAGGGTTTCGGGAAAAACTGTTTTTT
CASTGFREKLFF
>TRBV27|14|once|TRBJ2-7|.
TGTGCCAGCTCCAACCCCGGGACCTCCTACGAGCAGTACTTC
CASSNPGTSYEQYF
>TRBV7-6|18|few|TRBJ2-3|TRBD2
TGTGCCAGCAGCCTCGGACTAGCGGGAGCTCTAAGCACAGATACGCAGTATTTT
CASSLGLAGALSTDTQYF
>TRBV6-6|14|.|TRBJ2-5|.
TGTGCCAGCAGTTACTCAGGTCTGGAGGAGACCCAGTACTTC
CASSYSGLEETQYF
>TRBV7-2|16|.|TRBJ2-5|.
TGTGCCAGCAGCTTAGGGCGGCTAGCGACACAAGAGACCCAGTACTTC
CASSLGRLATQETQYF
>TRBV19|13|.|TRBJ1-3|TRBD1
TGTGCAACGGACAGGAGCCCTGGAAACACCATATATTTT
CATDRSPGNTIYF
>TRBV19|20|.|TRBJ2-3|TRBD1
TGTGCCAGTAGTATGGTAGGGACAGGGCCCAGGGGTATCATCACAGATACGCAGTATTTT
CASSMVGTGPRGIITDTQYF
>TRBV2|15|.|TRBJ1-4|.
TGTGCCAGCAGTGATCAGGTTGCAACTAATGAAAAACTGTTTTTT
CASSDQVATNEKLFF
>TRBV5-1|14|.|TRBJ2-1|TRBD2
TGCGCCAGCAGCTTAGCGGGGGGGTACGGTGAGCAGTTCTTC
CASSLAGGYGEQFF
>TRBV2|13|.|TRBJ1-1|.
TGTGCCAGCAGTATGACAGGGAACACTGAAGCTTTCTTT
CASSMTGNTEAFF
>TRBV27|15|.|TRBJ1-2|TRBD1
TGTGCCAGCAGTCCGTCAAGGGGGCTGAGCTATGGCTACACCTTC
CASSPSRGLSYGYTF
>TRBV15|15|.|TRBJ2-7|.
TGTGCCACCAGCAGAGTGGTGCCAGGGACCCACGAGCAGTACTTC
CATSRVVPGTHEQYF
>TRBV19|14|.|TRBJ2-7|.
TGTGCCAGTAGCCGGAAGGTTAGCTCCTACGAGCAGTACTTC
CASSRKVSSYEQYF
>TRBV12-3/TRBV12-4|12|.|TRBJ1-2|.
TGTGCCAGCAGTTTAGCCGGGAACGGCTACACCTTC
CASSLAGNGYTF
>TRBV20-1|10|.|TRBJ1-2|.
TGCAGTGCCAACTACTATGGCTACACCTTC
CSANYYGYTF
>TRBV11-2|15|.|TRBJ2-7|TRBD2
TGTGCCAGCAGCGCACACCGGGAGGGGAACTACGAGCAGTACTTC
CASSAHREGNYEQYF
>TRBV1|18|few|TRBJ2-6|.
TGCACCAGCAGCCAAGAAATGGGACAGGGGGCTGGGGCCAACGTCCTGACTTTC
CTSSQEMGQGAGANVLTF
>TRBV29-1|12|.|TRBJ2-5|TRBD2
TGCAGCGTGTCGACTAGCGCAGAGACCCAGTACTTC
CSVSTSAETQYF
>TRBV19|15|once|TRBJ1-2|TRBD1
TGTGCCAGTAGTGCGGGGACAGGGGACCTCTATGGCTACACCTTC
CASSAGTGDLYGYTF
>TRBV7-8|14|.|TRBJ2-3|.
TGTGCCAGCAGCTTACGTGAGGGGATGGATACGCAGTATTTT
CASSLREGMDTQYF
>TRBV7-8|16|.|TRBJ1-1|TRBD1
TGTGCCAGCAGCACCCGGACAGGGTCGTCGAACACTGAAGCTTTCTTT
CASSTRTGSSNTEAFF
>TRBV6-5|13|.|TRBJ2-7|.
TGTGCCAGCAGTTACGACGCCTCCTACGAGCAGTACTTC
CASSYDASYEQYF
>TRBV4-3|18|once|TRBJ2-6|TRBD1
TGCGCCAGCAGCCAAGAGGGGACAGGGTCGTCTGGGGCCAACGTCCTGACTTTC
CASSQEGTGSSGANVLTF